This entry concerns a single TCR beta chain. Its antigen has not been determined. Within one base of it there is no much larger clone, and no base qualities were kept. The data belong to a study of cytomegalovirus exposure and HLA in healthy donors (dated by TCRdb to the late 2010s). Regarding the complete study: An earlier analysis of approximately 590 of the donors reported roughly 270 Gb of sequence data and around 110 million unique TCR beta sequences from about 179 million T cells. Both class I and class II loci were covered by HLA typing, at four-digit resolution. Alongside the repertoire data, information on donor age, sex, ethnicity and CMV serostatus was compiled. Rather than drawing on any new phenotypic data, the later analysis identified candidate immune exposures from TCR beta sequences and the way those sequences occurred across donors. An earlier analysis of about 600 of the donors used high-throughput TCR beta sequencing to judge whether each TCR beta V gene segment behaved as functional or pseudogenic. Using immunosequencing, the study profiled T cell repertoires from 640 or so subjects and related those repertoires to cytomegalovirus serostatus. Roughly 5 DR-DQ haplotypes were handled as single units for association and clustering, since linkage in the cohort was strong. Besides the first cohort of more than 650 subjects, a separate validation cohort made up of 120 or so different subjects was used. High-throughput TCR immunosequencing, statistical association of individual TCRs with disease status, and machine learning were combined to predict cytomegalovirus infection status. Genome-wide SNP genotypes for about 65% of the roughly 700 donors were used in a later genetic analysis, which treated that subset as a discovery cohort. The study aimed to test whether signatures of past pathogen exposure could be identified by cataloging public T cell receptors. An early release that covered 640 HLA-typed donors contained 250 to 350 gigabases of sequencing data and approximately 85 million unique TCR sequences. Among 398 genotyped donors of the cohort, an average of about 240,000 unique TCR beta nucleotide sequences were sequenced per donor, around 20% of them non-productive. A later analysis re-analyzed previously published TCR beta repertoires from 660 or so donors and added high-resolution HLA genotyping to study TCR occurrence patterns. All discovery cohort repertoires had been generated on a single sequencing platform. Among the approximately 430 genotyped donors, about 83% belonged to the genetic ancestry cluster associated with self-reported Caucasian donors. Typing coverage differed by locus: A, B, C, DRB1 and DQB1 were typed in roughly 620-640 donors, DQA1 in roughly 510, DPA1 in around 600, and DPB1 in around 440.

Libraries came from the immunoSEQ multiplex PCR assay. The multiplex PCR relied on a mix of 60 forward primers for TCR Vbeta segments and 13 reverse primers for TCR Jbeta segments. The CDR3 region of rearranged TCR beta genes was amplified from genomic DNA by a multiplex PCR assay. The Illumina HiSeq System was used to sequence the amplified TCR beta libraries as 87-base-pair reads. The authors' analysis ran thus. A later analysis tallied approximately 87 million unique TCR beta chains across the approximately 670 repertoires, and approximately 11 million of those chains were shared by two or more donors. To remove PCR and sequencing errors, raw reads were error-corrected and collapsed into unique sequences using a nearest-neighbor algorithm that merged closely related sequences. V, D and J gene segments were assigned by aligning CDR3 sequences to IMGT reference sequences. Each retained sequence needed at least a six-nucleotide match to both a V gene segment and a J gene segment. A rearrangement counted as productive if the CDR3 had no stop codons and remained in frame with V and J, and every other rearrangement counted as non-productive. Following IMGT convention, CDR3 was defined as the stretch from the second conserved V-encoded cysteine up to the conserved J-encoded phenylalanine. The earlier analysis of a few hundred of the donors excluded any sequence lacking an unambiguous match to a single V gene segment. In an earlier analysis of approximately 550 of the donors, V segments were called functional above 56.7% productive rearrangements and were called segregating when the between-donor standard deviation exceeded 5%. A statistical classification framework was developed to diagnose cytomegalovirus status using the catalog of TCR beta chain sequences. In a later analysis, V and J genes were assigned by comparing TCR nucleotide sequences against IMGT/GENE-DB human TR gene sequences. In a later analysis, CDR3 sequences and most-parsimonious VDJ recombination scenarios were assigned using the TCRdist pipeline. In a later analysis, every TCR beta chain was defined by the combination of its CDR3 amino acid sequence and its V-gene family, and reads without a unique V-gene family were dropped. In a later analysis, fewer than 600 highly shared, low-generation-probability nucleotide sequences were removed to address suspected cross-contamination and a sequencing artifact. For each public chain, a later analysis derived a clonal expansion index from normalized ranks of inferred template counts within each repertoire. A later analysis computed generation probabilities with a VDJ recombination model fitted to out-of-frame rearrangements, and checked the results against IGoR. Hypergeometric tests were used in a later analysis to score TCR-TCR, TCR-HLA and TCR-CMV co-occurrence, with a repertoire-size bias correction applied to the TCR pairs. A later analysis estimated false discovery rates by permuting HLA or CMV assignments 20 times. In a later analysis, co-occurring TCRs were grouped with DBSCAN, and TCRdist sequence similarity was added when clustering was performed within HLA-allele-positive subsets. For co-occurrence clustering, repertoires with fewer than 30,000 or more than 120,000 public chains were excluded, along with roughly 5 repertoires with anomalous nucleotide sharing. The table was pulled from immuneACCESS by TCRdb, which kept in-frame rearrangements only. Such tables lose some clones; where checked, under half of the loss comes from unresolved V genes, and the rest has no known cause. The DNA was the basis for D and trimming; V, J and clone size are from that table. Within this sample are some 200,000 clones, with more than 65% of them counted one time only. The ten biggest clones cover approximately 1.8% of the sample.

In total, approximately 610 healthy bone marrow donors made up the cohort. At the time of sampling, all cohort members were nominally healthy, though unrecorded immune exposures were likely present. The donor tested CMV seronegative, placing the donor among the roughly 400 seronegative members of the cohort. Each donor provided a peripheral blood sample, and peripheral blood mononuclear cells were used for TCR beta sequencing. The Qiagen DNeasy Blood Extraction Kit was used to extract genomic DNA from the blood cell samples. Overall study results and their limits: A few of the identified cytomegalovirus-associated TCR beta chains were confirmed in vitro to be specific for cytomegalovirus antigens. Strong co-occurrence of HLA alleles, especially DR and DQ, made assigning TCR associations to individual alleles difficult. The earlier analysis of nearly 600 of the donors excluded approximately 15 rarely observed V segments, including chromosome 9 orphons, because counts were too low. This cohort had only TCR beta chains sequenced, and the lack of alpha or paired-chain data limited which features could be detected. A cluster of highly shared sequence variants was judged likely to be a technical artifact of the sequencing pipeline. In a later analysis, HLA-associated TCR beta chains showed more clonal expansion and lower generation probabilities than non-associated chains that were equally common. An association between a missense DCLRE1C variant and V-gene and J-gene trimming of TCR beta chains was found in a later genetic analysis and replicated in an independent cohort. In an earlier analysis of approximately 600 of the donors, most TCR beta V segments were observed in productive rearrangements about 90% or about 30% of the time, broadly matching IMGT annotations. Correlated functional status among segregating V segments might be attributable to linkage disequilibrium, but an unknown experimental factor could not be ruled out. Several of the top co-occurrence clusters appeared to be linked to parvovirus B19, influenza, CMV and Epstein-Barr virus, according to a later analysis. Immune exposure information for the cohort was limited to CMV serostatus. Across donors, most TCR sequences were observed very rarely, whereas some public TCRs were present in many individuals. According to the authors, the approach could potentially be generalized to other disease states and immunological phenotypes. In the study, 150 to 200 TCR beta chains were listed as associated with cytomegalovirus. A later analysis found that TCR association rates varied across HLA loci, with DRB1 alleles showing the most associated TCRs and HLA-C alleles the fewest. According to a later genetic analysis, donors in an Asian-associated ancestry cluster had fewer N-insertions in productive TCRs than the approximately 700-donor mean. The classifier was reported to diagnose cytomegalovirus status with high specificity and sensitivity in both the original cohort and the validation cohort. A later analysis found that most CMV-associated TCR beta chains appeared HLA-restricted, with HLA associations seemingly driven largely by CMV exposure. Because HLA typing was unavailable for some donors at each locus, only the typed subset was used in association tests. A further reported finding was that TCR beta sequences accurately predicted the HLA-A and HLA-B alleles for most subjects in the first cohort. In a later analysis, 15,000 to 20,000 TCR beta sequences were associated with specific HLA alleles at a false discovery rate of 0.05. Roughly uniform sequencing depth across donors was assumed in presence/absence analyses, although this assumption may not hold.

This clonotype was sampled from a woman in her twenties or thirties in good health and CMV-seronegative. The specimen sequenced was PBMCs.

Here the CDR3 is given as CASSYGRNEKLFF. The DNA sequence is TGTGCCAGCAGTTACGGCCGTAATGAAAAACTGTTTTTT. The chain links TRBV6-6 with TRBJ1-4; no D gene call is confident. Counted from cysteine to phenylalanine, this CDR3 has 13 amino acids. CDR3 DNA only is kept here, 39 bases in frame from base 1. The junction shows trimming of 2 bases on V and 4 bases on J, plus 5 bases between the germline ends. The germline V gene encodes CDR1 MNHNY and CDR2 SVGAGI (reference sequence).